The rows below give T cell receptor beta chains drawn from one sample of a study of radiotherapy plus CTLA-4 blockade in lung cancer. Some clones are missing from TCRdb's copy, which holds only in-frame ones; the method was immunoSEQ multiplex PCR. The sample lists 95,000 to 150,000 clones; 85% to 90% were seen once. The starting material was peripheral blood, obtained from a patient treated with radiotherapy plus ipilimumab. The source of these receptors is a human donor with non-small cell lung cancer that progressed on radiotherapy plus ipilimumab. CDR3s include the opening cysteine and the closing phenylalanine or tryptophan. Each record gives: clone size, V gene, D gene, J gene, CDR3 protein, CDR3 DNA. The D gene is left open where the match is weak. Not every row has a clone size; where given, it reads once, few, many or a size class.

.	TRBV4-1	.	TRBJ2-5	CASSQNFGLPGAQYF	TGCGCCAGCAGCCAAAACTTCGGTCTCCCAGGGGCCCAGTACTTC
.	TRBV6-5	.	TRBJ1-2	CASSLTGEHGYTF	TGTGCCAGCAGTCTTACTGGGGAACATGGCTACACCTTC
.	TRBV9	TRBD2	TRBJ2-7	CASSVGGLAGFREQYF	TGTGCCAGCAGCGTAGGTGGACTAGCGGGATTTCGCGAGCAGTACTTC
.	TRBV30	TRBD2	TRBJ2-5	CAWGGHGRESETQYF	TGTGCCTGGGGGGGTCATGGGCGGGAGTCGGAGACCCAGTACTTC
once	TRBV5-6	TRBD1	TRBJ2-7	CASSLDILGQESYEQYF	TGTGCCAGCAGCTTGGATATACTGGGACAGGAAAGCTACGAGCAGTACTTC
.	TRBV6-1	.	TRBJ1-3	CASTPTEHSGNTIYF	TGTGCCAGCACTCCCACTGAGCACTCTGGAAACACCATATATTTT
.	TRBV2	.	TRBJ1-1	CASRRDPNTEAFF	TGTGCCAGCAGGCGGGATCCCAACACTGAAGCTTTCTTT
few	TRBV6-6	.	TRBJ2-7	CASSYPAWGEQYF	TGTGCCAGCAGTTACCCGGCCTGGGGCGAGCAGTACTTC
once	TRBV4-1	.	TRBJ2-7	CASSQEVRSSSSYEQYF	TGCGCCAGCAGCCAAGAGGTCCGAAGCAGTAGCTCCTACGAGCAGTACTTC
.	TRBV5-1	.	TRBJ2-2	CASSRTGITGELFF	TGCGCCAGCAGCCGCACAGGAATCACCGGGGAGCTGTTTTTT
.	TRBV7-9	TRBD2	TRBJ2-7	CASSFAGVFYEQYF	TGTGCCAGCAGCTTCGCGGGAGTTTTCTACGAGCAGTACTTC
.	TRBV5-1	TRBD2	TRBJ2-3	CASSPGRAGTDTQYF	TGCGCCAGCAGCCCAGGGAGGGCCGGCACAGATACGCAGTATTTT
.	TRBV27	.	TRBJ2-5	CASSFLPGEQETQYF	TGTGCCAGCAGTTTCCTTCCGGGAGAACAAGAGACCCAGTACTTC
.	TRBV4-2	.	TRBJ2-7	CASSQTGATYEQYF	TGTGCCAGCAGCCAGACGGGAGCCACCTACGAGCAGTACTTC
.	TRBV19	TRBD2	TRBJ2-2	CASYSDRGTSGFTGELFF	TGTGCCAGTTATTCCGACCGTGGGACTAGCGGCTTCACCGGGGAGCTGTTTTTT
.	TRBV2	TRBD1	TRBJ2-3	CATSRGDRYPDTQYF	TGTGCCACCTCAAGGGGGGACAGGTACCCCGATACGCAGTATTTT
.	TRBV2	.	TRBJ2-5	CASSERGGETQYF	TGTGCCAGCAGTGAACGTGGTGGGGAGACCCAGTACTTC
.	TRBV6-5	.	TRBJ1-1	CASSLDRGNTEAFF	TGTGCCAGCAGCCTAGACCGGGGGAACACTGAAGCTTTCTTT
.	TRBV15	.	TRBJ2-7	CATSRAPGPNYEQYF	TGTGCCACCAGCAGAGCCCCGGGACCGAACTACGAGCAGTACTTC
.	TRBV5-6	.	TRBJ2-3	CASSPRGRFTDTQYF	TGTGCCAGCAGCCCCAGGGGGAGGTTCACAGATACGCAGTATTTT
.	TRBV5-1	.	TRBJ1-4	CASSERGDPTNEKLFF	TGCGCCAGCAGTGAGAGGGGGGATCCAACTAATGAAAAACTGTTTTTT
.	TRBV19	TRBD1	TRBJ1-5	CASSTGHIGQGSNNQPQHF	TGTGCCAGTAGTACAGGCCATATAGGACAGGGTTCGAACAATCAGCCCCAGCATTTT
once	TRBV5-1	TRBD2	TRBJ2-1	CASSSGTSGSLANEQFF	TGCGCCAGCAGCTCGGGGACTAGCGGGAGTTTGGCCAATGAGCAGTTCTTC
.	TRBV5-1	TRBD2	TRBJ2-5	CASSSREGETQYF	TGCGCCAGCAGCTCGAGGGAGGGGGAGACCCAGTACTTC
.	TRBV5-1	TRBD2	TRBJ2-3	CASSSGLAGGRRSTDTQYF	TGCGCCAGCAGCTCGGGACTAGCGGGAGGGCGCCGGAGCACAGATACGCAGTATTTT
.	TRBV6-1	.	TRBJ2-7	CASSDTVVNEQYF	TGTGCCAGCAGTGATACAGTGGTCAACGAGCAGTACTTC
.	TRBV15	TRBD2	TRBJ2-2	CATSRGGTSGRDTGELFF	TGTGCCACCAGCAGAGGCGGGACTAGCGGGAGAGACACCGGGGAGCTGTTTTTT
.	TRBV29-1	.	TRBJ2-3	CSVEGRTSTDTQYF	TGCAGCGTTGAAGGCCGGACTAGCACAGATACGCAGTATTTT
once	TRBV18	.	TRBJ1-1	CASSLFGTGEAFF	TGTGCCAGCTCACTGTTCGGGACGGGTGAAGCTTTCTTT
.	TRBV30	.	TRBJ1-1	CAWGPRGPRSTEAFF	TGTGCCTGGGGACCCAGGGGTCCCAGGAGCACTGAAGCTTTCTTT
.	TRBV6-1	TRBD2	TRBJ2-1	CASSEARGGRASYNEQFF	TGTGCCAGCAGTGAAGCGCGGGGGGGGAGGGCATCCTACAATGAGCAGTTCTTC
.	TRBV2	TRBD2	TRBJ2-7	CANRLADPYEQYF	TGTGCCAACCGACTAGCGGACCCCTACGAGCAGTACTTC
once	TRBV2	.	TRBJ1-1	CASSAQGGNTEAFF	TGTGCCAGCAGTGCTCAGGGCGGGAACACTGAAGCTTTCTTT
.	TRBV25-1	.	TRBJ1-1	CATRLSGREAFF	TGTGCCACACGTCTATCAGGACGAGAAGCTTTCTTT
.	TRBV7-9	TRBD1	TRBJ2-7	CASSFIGDSGEQYF	TGTGCCAGCAGCTTTATAGGGGACAGCGGCGAGCAGTACTTC
once	TRBV6-1	.	TRBJ2-2	CASSEPGDTGELFF	TGTGCCAGCAGTGAACCGGGGGACACCGGGGAGCTGTTTTTT
.	TRBV4-2	.	TRBJ2-7	CASSQDETPSYEQYF	TGTGCCAGCAGCCAGGACGAGACCCCCTCCTACGAGCAGTACTTC
.	TRBV11-1	.	TRBJ1-5	CASSKRGRINQPQHF	TGTGCCAGCAGCAAAAGGGGCAGGATCAATCAGCCCCAGCATTTT
.	TRBV6-5	.	TRBJ1-1	CASSYVDSTEAFF	TGTGCCAGCAGTTACGTCGACAGCACTGAAGCTTTCTTT
.	TRBV2	.	TRBJ1-2	CASSEALLGRGDGYTF	TGTGCCAGCAGTGAAGCGCTTCTAGGGCGAGGGGATGGCTACACCTTC
.	TRBV7-9	TRBD2	TRBJ2-2	CASRSPGLAGSNTGELFF	TGTGCCAGCAGATCCCCGGGACTAGCGGGATCGAACACCGGGGAGCTGTTTTTT
.	TRBV7-9	.	TRBJ1-4	CASSLLLGNEKLFF	TGTGCCAGCAGCTTGCTTTTGGGTAATGAAAAACTGTTTTTT
few	TRBV5-1	.	TRBJ1-2	CASSLGGQGYGYTF	TGCGCCAGCAGCTTAGGCGGGCAGGGTTACGGCTACACCTTC
.	TRBV7-6	TRBD1	TRBJ2-7	CASSLGGQGAGYEQYF	TGTGCCAGCAGCTTAGGGGGACAGGGGGCGGGGTACGAGCAGTACTTC
.	TRBV5-1	.	TRBJ1-2	CASSPTDYGYTF	TGCGCCAGCAGCCCGACGGATTATGGCTACACCTTC
.	TRBV10-3	TRBD2	TRBJ2-1	CAISDRLADNEQFF	TGTGCCATCAGTGATCGTCTAGCGGACAATGAGCAGTTCTTC
.	TRBV7-3	.	TRBJ2-3	CASSLDRSTDTQYF	TGTGCCAGCAGCTTGGACAGAAGCACAGATACGCAGTATTTT
.	TRBV7-9	.	TRBJ2-2	CASSYPWTKYTGELFF	TGTGCCAGCAGCTATCCCTGGACCAAATACACCGGGGAGCTGTTTTTT
.	TRBV15	TRBD1	TRBJ2-7	CATSRKRPGTGSHEQYF	TGTGCCACCAGCAGAAAAAGGCCCGGGACAGGGTCTCATGAGCAGTACTTC
.	TRBV27	.	TRBJ1-3	CASSRGRWENTIYF	TGTGCCAGCAGCAGGGGACGGTGGGAAAACACCATATATTTT
once	TRBV2	TRBD1	TRBJ1-2	CASRGGQGNYGYTF	TGTGCCAGCAGGGGAGGACAGGGGAATTACGGGTACACCTTC
.	TRBV5-1	.	TRBJ2-2	CASSLAEATGELFF	TGCGCCAGCAGCTTGGCCGAAGCGACCGGGGAGCTGTTTTTT
.	TRBV15	TRBD1	TRBJ2-7	CATSTGDRVTYEQYF	TGTGCCACCAGCACCGGGGACAGGGTCACCTACGAGCAGTACTTC
.	TRBV6-5	.	TRBJ1-1	CASSYSRMAGPTEAFF	TGTGCCAGCAGTTACTCGAGGATGGCAGGCCCCACTGAAGCTTTCTTT
.	TRBV5-1	TRBD2	TRBJ2-3	CASSFGLAGADTQYF	TGCGCCAGCAGCTTCGGACTAGCGGGAGCGGATACGCAGTATTTT
.	TRBV29-1	.	TRBJ2-1	CSVDWGYNEQFF	TGCAGCGTTGACTGGGGATACAATGAGCAGTTCTTC